The following is a T cell receptor beta chain sequence with its context. Its antigen remains unidentified. The sample is drawn from a study of cytomegalovirus exposure and HLA in healthy donors. The CDR3 has 13 amino acids. CDR1 and CDR2 (germline): WSHSY, SAAADI. The V gene end was trimmed by 8 bases and the J gene end by 4 bases; junction bases not matched to a gene: 7. The PCR was carried out with 60 Vbeta primers and 13 Jbeta primers. Using immunoSEQ multiplex PCR, the repertoire was profiled, and TCRdb retains in-frame clones only, with some absent. Of 150,000 to 200,000 clones in the sample, about four fifths were seen once. Study-wide results and caveats: The authors later found most CMV-associated TCR beta chains appeared HLA-restricted. Researchers reported in a later analysis that a missense DCLRE1C variant was tied to TCR beta V- and J-gene trimming. Researchers reported that a few CMV-associated chains were confirmed in vitro as CMV antigen-specific. Association with HLA alleles at 0.05 false discovery rate was found for 15,000 to 20,000 TCR beta sequences in a later analysis.

The chain combines TRBV10-2 with TRBJ1-2, with 7 nucleotides matching TRBD1. The TCR comes from a man younger than 35 in good health and CMV-seronegative. Input material: PBMCs. The CDR3 reads CASGDSRIYGYTF. In DNA, the CDR3 is TGCGCCAGCGGGGACAGTAGGATCTATGGCTACACCTTC.